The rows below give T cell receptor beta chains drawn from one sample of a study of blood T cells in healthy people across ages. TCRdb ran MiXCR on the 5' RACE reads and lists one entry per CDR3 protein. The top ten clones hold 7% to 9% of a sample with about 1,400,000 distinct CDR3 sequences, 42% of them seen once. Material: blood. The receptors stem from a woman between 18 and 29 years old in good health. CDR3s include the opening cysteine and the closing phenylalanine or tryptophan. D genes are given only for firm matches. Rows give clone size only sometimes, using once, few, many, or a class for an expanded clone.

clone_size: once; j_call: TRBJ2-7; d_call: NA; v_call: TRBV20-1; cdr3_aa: CSARGGLSSDEQYF; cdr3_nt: TGCAGTGCTAGAGGAGGACTATCCTCCGACGAGCAGTACTTC
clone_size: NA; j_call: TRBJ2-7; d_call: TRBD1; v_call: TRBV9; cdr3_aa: CASSSGQGPLYEQYF; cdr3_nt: TGTGCCAGCAGCTCCGGACAGGGTCCCCTCTACGAGCAGTACTTC
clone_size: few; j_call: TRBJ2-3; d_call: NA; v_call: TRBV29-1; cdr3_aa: CSVPSGLNTDTQYF; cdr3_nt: TGCAGCGTGCCCTCTGGACTAAACACAGATACGCAGTATTTT
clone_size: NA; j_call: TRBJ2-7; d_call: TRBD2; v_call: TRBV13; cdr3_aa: CASSHLAGAYEQYF; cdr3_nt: TGTGCCAGCAGCCATCTAGCGGGGGCCTACGAGCAGTACTTC
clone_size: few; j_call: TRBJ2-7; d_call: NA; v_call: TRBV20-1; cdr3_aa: CSASEVTGSEQYF; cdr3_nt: TGCAGTGCTAGCGAGGTCACAGGCTCCGAGCAGTACTTC
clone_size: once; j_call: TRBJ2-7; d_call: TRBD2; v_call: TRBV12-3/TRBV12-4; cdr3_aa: CASSLGLAGAIYEQYF; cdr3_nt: TGTGCCAGCAGTTTAGGACTAGCGGGGGCTATCTACGAGCAGTACTTC
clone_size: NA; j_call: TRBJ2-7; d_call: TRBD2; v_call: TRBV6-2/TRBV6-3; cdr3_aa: CASKSIRDYVYEQYF; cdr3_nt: TGTGCCAGCAAATCCATCCGGGACTACGTTTACGAGCAGTACTTC
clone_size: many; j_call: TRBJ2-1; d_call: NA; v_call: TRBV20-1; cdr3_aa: CSARDGRPGSNEQFF; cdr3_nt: TGCAGTGCTAGAGATGGGAGGCCCGGATCCAATGAGCAGTTCTTC
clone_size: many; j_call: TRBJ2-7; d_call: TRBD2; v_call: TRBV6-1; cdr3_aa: CASSRPGLGSYEQYF; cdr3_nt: TGTGCCAGCAGCCGACCGGGACTAGGATCCTACGAGCAGTACTTC
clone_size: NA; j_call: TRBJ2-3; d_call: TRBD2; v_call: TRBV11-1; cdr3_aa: CAGSLELAGPTGGYTQYF; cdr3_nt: TGTGCCGGCAGCTTAGAATTAGCGGGGCCAACGGGTGGATATACGCAGTATTTT
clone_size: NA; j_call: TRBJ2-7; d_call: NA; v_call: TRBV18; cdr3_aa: CASSPARLDSPYEQYF; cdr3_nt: TGTGCCAGCTCACCGGCCCGACTAGATTCCCCCTACGAGCAGTACTTC
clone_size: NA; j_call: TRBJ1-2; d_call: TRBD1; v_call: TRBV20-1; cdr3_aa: CSANPTGTGGGGYTF; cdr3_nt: TGCAGTGCTAACCCAACCGGGACAGGGGGTGGTGGCTACACCTTC
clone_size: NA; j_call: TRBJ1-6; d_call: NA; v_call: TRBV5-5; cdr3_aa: CASSLGAPLGNSPLHF; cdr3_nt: TGTGCCAGCAGCTTGGGGGCCCCGCTCGGCAATTCACCCCTCCACTTT
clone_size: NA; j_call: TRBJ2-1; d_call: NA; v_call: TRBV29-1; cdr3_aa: CSVVGQPSSYNEQFF; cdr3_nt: TGCAGCGTTGTCGGACAGCCTAGCTCCTACAATGAGCAGTTCTTC
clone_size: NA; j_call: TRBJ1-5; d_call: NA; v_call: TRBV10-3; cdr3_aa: CAIGDGGNSNQPQHF; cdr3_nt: TGTGCCATCGGTGACGGGGGTAATAGCAATCAGCCCCAGCATTTT
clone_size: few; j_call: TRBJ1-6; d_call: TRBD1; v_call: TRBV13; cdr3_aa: CASSSRGRPLHF; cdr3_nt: TGTGCCAGCAGCTCCAGGGGGCGGCCCCTCCACTTT
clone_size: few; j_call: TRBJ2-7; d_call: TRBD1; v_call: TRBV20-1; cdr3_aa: CSAKGTAFYEQYF; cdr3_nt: TGCAGTGCTAAGGGGACAGCCTTCTACGAGCAGTACTTC
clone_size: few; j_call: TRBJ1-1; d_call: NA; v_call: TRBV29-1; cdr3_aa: CSVVRGLGGKTEAFF; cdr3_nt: TGCAGCGTGGTTCGCGGATTAGGGGGAAAAACTGAAGCTTTCTTT
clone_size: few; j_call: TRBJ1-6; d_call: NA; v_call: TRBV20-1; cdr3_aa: CSARLSAGAGSPLHF; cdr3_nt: TGCAGTGCTAGACTATCTGCGGGGGCTGGTTCACCCCTCCACTTT
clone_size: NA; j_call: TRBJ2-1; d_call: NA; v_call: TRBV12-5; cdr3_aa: CASGPLAPQWWFF; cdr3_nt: TGTGCTAGTGGCCCCCTCGCGCCTCAGTGGTGGTTCTTC
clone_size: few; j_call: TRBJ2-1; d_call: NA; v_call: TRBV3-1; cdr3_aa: CASSQVTKDNEQFF; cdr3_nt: TGTGCCAGCAGCCAAGTGACGAAAGACAATGAGCAGTTCTTC
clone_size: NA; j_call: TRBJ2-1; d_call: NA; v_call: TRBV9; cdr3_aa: CASSGIGAKQFF; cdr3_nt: TGTGCCAGCAGTGGAATTGGGGCCAAGCAGTTCTTC
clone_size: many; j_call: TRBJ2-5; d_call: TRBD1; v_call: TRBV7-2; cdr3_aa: CASSLAGGTGVETQYF; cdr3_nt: TGTGCCAGCAGCTTAGCGGGGGGGACAGGGGTGGAGACCCAGTACTTC
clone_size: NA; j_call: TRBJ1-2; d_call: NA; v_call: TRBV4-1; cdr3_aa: CASSLAGTPRGYTF; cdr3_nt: TGCGCCAGCAGCCTCGCCGGGACACCAAGGGGCTACACCTTC
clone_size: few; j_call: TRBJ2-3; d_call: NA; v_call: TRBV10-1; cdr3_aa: CASSDDAASSAQYF; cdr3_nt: TGCGCCAGCAGTGATGATGCGGCCAGCTCTGCGCAGTATTTT
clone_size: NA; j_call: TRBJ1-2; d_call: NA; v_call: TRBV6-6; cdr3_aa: CASSYSPENGYTF; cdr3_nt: TGTGCCAGCAGTTACTCCCCAGAGAATGGCTACACCTTC
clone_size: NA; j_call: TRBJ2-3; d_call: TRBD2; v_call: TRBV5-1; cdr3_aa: CASSLDEGRVDTQYF; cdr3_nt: TGCGCCAGCAGCCTAGACGAGGGGAGGGTAGATACGCAGTATTTT
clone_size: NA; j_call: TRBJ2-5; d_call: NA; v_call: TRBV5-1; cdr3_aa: CASSDPRGKETQYF; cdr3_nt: TGCGCCAGCAGCGACCCGAGGGGCAAGGAGACCCAGTACTTC
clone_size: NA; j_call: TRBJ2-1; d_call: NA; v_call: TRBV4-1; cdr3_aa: CASSQQTGEVYNEQFF; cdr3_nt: TGCGCCAGCAGCCAGCAAACAGGGGAGGTTTACAATGAGCAGTTCTTC
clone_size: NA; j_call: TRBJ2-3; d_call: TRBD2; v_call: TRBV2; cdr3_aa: CASSDRLAGGPDTQYF; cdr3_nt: TGTGCCAGCAGTGATAGACTAGCGGGAGGGCCAGATACGCAGTATTTT
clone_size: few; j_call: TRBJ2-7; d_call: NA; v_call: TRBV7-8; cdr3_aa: CASTKGGSYEQYF; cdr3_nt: TGTGCCAGCACCAAGGGGGGGTCCTACGAGCAGTACTTC
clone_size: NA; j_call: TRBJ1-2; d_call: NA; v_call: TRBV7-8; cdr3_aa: CASSQGRQALNDYGYTF; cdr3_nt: TGTGCCAGCAGTCAGGGCAGGCAGGCGCTAAATGACTATGGCTACACCTTC
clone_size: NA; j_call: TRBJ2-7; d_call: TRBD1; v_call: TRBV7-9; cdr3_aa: CASSSGTGFLGPPSEQYF; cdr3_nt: TGTGCCAGCAGCTCCGGGACAGGGTTCCTGGGCCCACCTTCCGAGCAGTACTTC
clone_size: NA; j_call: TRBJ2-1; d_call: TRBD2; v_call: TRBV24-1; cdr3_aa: CATSASGTSGRGIGPYNEQFF; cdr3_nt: TGTGCCACCAGTGCTTCCGGGACTAGCGGGAGGGGGATCGGGCCCTACAATGAGCAGTTCTTC
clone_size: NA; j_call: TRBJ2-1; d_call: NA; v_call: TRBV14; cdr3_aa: CASSQVSGSYNEQFF; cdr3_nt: TGTGCCAGCAGCCAAGTATCAGGGTCGTACAATGAGCAGTTCTTC
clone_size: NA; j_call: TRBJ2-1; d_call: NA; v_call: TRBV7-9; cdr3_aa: CASSFPGPYNEQFF; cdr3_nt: TGTGCCAGCAGCTTTCCGGGCCCCTACAATGAGCAGTTCTTC
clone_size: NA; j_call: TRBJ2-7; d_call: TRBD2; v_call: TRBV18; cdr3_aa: CASSPRASGGTYEQYF; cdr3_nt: TGTGCCAGCTCACCACGGGCTAGCGGGGGCACCTACGAGCAGTACTTC
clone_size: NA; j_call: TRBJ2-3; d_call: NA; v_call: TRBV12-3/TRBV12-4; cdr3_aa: CASSPPGQSEDMQYF; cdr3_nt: TGTGCCAGCAGCCCCCCCGGACAGAGCGAAGATATGCAGTATTTT
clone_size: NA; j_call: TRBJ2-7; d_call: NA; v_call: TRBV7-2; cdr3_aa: CASSLVGGQRNEQYF; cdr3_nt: TGTGCCAGCAGCTTAGTGGGGGGGCAAAGGAACGAGCAGTACTTC
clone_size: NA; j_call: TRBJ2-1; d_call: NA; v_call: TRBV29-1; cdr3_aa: CSAGRPGDNEQFF; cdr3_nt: TGCAGCGCGGGGCGACCCGGGGACAATGAGCAGTTCTTC
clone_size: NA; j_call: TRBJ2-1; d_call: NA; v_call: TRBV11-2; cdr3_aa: CASSLIRTHLLDEQFF; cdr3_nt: TGTGCCAGCAGCTTAATAAGGACCCACCTCTTGGATGAGCAGTTCTTC
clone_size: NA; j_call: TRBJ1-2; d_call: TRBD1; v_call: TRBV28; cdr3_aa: CASTEQGLGYGYTF; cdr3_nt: TGTGCCAGCACTGAACAGGGGCTAGGCTATGGCTACACCTTC
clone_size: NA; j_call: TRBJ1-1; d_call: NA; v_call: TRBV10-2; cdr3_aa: CASRAAMNTEAFF; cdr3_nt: TGCGCCAGCCGGGCAGCCATGAACACTGAAGCTTTCTTT
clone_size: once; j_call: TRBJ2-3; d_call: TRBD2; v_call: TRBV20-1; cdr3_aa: CSASPLAGVGTDTQYF; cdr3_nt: TGCAGTGCTAGTCCCCTAGCGGGAGTGGGCACAGATACGCAGTATTTT
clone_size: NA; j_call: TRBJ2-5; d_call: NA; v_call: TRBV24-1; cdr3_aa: CATSVPSVGFGETQYF; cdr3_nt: TGTGCCACCAGTGTGCCTTCAGTAGGTTTCGGAGAGACCCAGTACTTC
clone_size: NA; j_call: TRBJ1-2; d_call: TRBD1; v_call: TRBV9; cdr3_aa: CASTEGQGLRDGYTF; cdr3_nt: TGTGCCAGCACGGAGGGACAGGGGCTCCGGGATGGCTACACCTTC
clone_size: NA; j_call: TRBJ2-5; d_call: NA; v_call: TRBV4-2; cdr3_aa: CASSQEFGQETQYF; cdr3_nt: TGTGCCAGCAGCCAAGAATTCGGGCAAGAGACCCAGTACTTC